This note documents a single TCR beta chain sequence. The junction does not match germline at one end; this may be a read error. This sample is drawn from a study of human T cells and chemical hapten exposure. From germline, CDR1 is SQVTM and CDR2 ANQGSEA. The length of the CDR3 is 14 residues. In the original workflow: Sampled TCR counts reached a median of roughly 100,000 per sample, with values ranging from roughly 20,000 to 750,000. TCRdb re-called the RACE reads through MiXCR, storing one row per CDR3 protein. The V and J calls here are based on TCRdb, not the publication. Here the sample spans roughly 64,000 distinct CDR3 sequences, more than 9.5% being singletons. Time point given: patch test 3, about 24 weeks after DPC sensitization. The treatment is: therapeutic diphenylcyclopropenone sensitization with weekly scalp DPC.

This receptor was identified in a woman aged 30 to 39 with alopecia areata. Some clones in this sample may be carry-over from other donors' samples. The source was whole blood, collected in connection with sensitization to the hapten diphenylcyclopropenone (DPC). The chain combines TRBV29-1 with TRBJ2-5; D is possibly TRBD2 (5 bases). The CDR3 DNA sequence: TGCAGCGCGGACGGGGTGGCGGCACAAGGGACCCAGTACTTC. It is translated as CSADGVAAQGTQYF.